Listed here are 28 T cell receptor beta chains from one sample, sequenced in a study of T-cell reconstitution after alpha-beta-depleted transplantation in children. Unique molecular identifiers were incorporated when the TCRbeta library was constructed. TCRdb reprocessed the PCR reads with MiXCR, giving one entry per CDR3 protein. The sample includes 250,000 to 400,000 distinct CDR3 sequences, approximately 20% of them seen just once. This specimen was PBMCs, mostly from graft donor cells, taken 180 days after TCRalphabeta/CD19-depleted stem cell transplant. Every receptor here comes from a male patient between 5 and 17 years old who had a stem cell transplant for acute lymphoblastic leukemia, so the T cells may come from the graft donor.

This clonotype was recorded a few times. This chain connects TRBV11-2 to TRBJ2-1, with D unresolved. This CDR3 region has 13 residues. Trimming took 4 bases from V and 6 from J, leaving 10 bases between them. Germline-derived CDR1 and CDR2 are SGHAT and FQNNGV. The CDR3 nucleotides read TGTGCCAGCAGCTGGCAACTCGTCAATGAGCAGTTCTTC. It is translated as CASSWQLVNEQFF.

The V gene is TRBV24-1, the J gene TRBJ2-7; D uncertain. CDR3 length: 13 amino acids. The germline V gene encodes CDR1 KGHDR and CDR2 SFDVKD. The ends were cut back, 0 bases at V and 0 bases at J, with 2 bases in the middle. The CDR3 protein is CATSDLNSYEQYF. Here the CDR3 DNA reads TGTGCCACCAGTGATTTGAACTCCTACGAGCAGTACTTC.

V is TRBV4-1 and J is TRBJ2-3; D unclear. This CDR3 spans 13 amino acids. Trimming shortened V by 1 base and J by 2 bases, and 4 bases separated the two germline ends. Germline CDR1 and CDR2: MGHRA and YSYEKL. The CDR3 reads CASSQGDTDTQYF. The CDR3 bases are TGCGCCAGCAGCCAAGGGGACACAGATACGCAGTATTTT.

This chain connects TRBV5-1 to TRBJ1-4, with a possible D match to TRBD1 (6 bases). Germline CDR1 SGHRS, CDR2 YFSETQ. The CDR3 has 12 residues. Deletions cut 4 bases from V and 14 bases from J, with 15 bases between. CDR3: CASSAGTSDLFF. DNA of the CDR3: TGCGCCAGCAGCGCCGGGACATCGGACCTGTTTTTT.

The V call is TRBV5-1, the J call TRBJ2-1, with 10 bases matching TRBD1. With 0 bases clipped from V and 4 bases from J, the junction kept 1 base outside the gene matches. The CDR3 is 15 amino acids. Per the germline V gene, CDR1 is SGHRS and CDR2 is YFSETQ. This chain's CDR3 is CASSLEGQGYNEQFF. The DNA for the CDR3 is TGCGCCAGCAGCTTGGAGGGACAGGGGTACAATGAGCAGTTCTTC.

This clonotype was detected a few times. J is TRBJ1-4 and V is TRBV20-1; TRBD1 aligns across 9 bases. J gave up 0 bases and V 5 bases, and 4 bases lay outside the gene matches. The CDR3 extends over 15 amino acids. Germline-derived CDR1 and CDR2 are DFQATT and SNEGSKA (reference sequence). The CDR3 DNA follows: TGCAGTGCTCGGACAGGGGTCGCAACTAATGAAAAACTGTTTTTT. Amino acid sequence: CSARTGVATNEKLFF.

In this sample, this clonotype turned up many times. A junction boundary mismatches the germline segment, possibly from a read error. The rearrangement uses TRBV10-3 and TRBJ2-3; 9 bases are a match to TRBD2. There are 15 residues in the CDR3. Per germline, CDR1 ENHRY and CDR2 SYGVKD. This chain's CDR3 is CATKYTGTSTDTQYF. CDR3 nucleotides: TGTGCCACCAAATACACCGGGACTAGCACCGATACGCAGTATTTT.

CDR3 amino acids: CASSRFGQTTGELFF. CDR3 DNA sequence: TGCGCCAGCAGTCGATTCGGACAGACGACCGGGGAGCTGTTTTTT. The rearrangement joins TRBV5-1 to TRBJ2-2, with D perhaps TRBD1 (6 bases). The germline V gene encodes CDR1 SGHRS and CDR2 YFSETQ. The CDR3 has 15 residues. With 5 bases removed from V and 5 bases from J, the gap between germline ends came to 16 bases.

This clonotype was counted at least ten times. The DNA of the CDR3 is TGCAGCGTTGAAGCTGAACCTGGGAATGAGCAGTTCTTC. It is translated as CSVEAEPGNEQFF. The gene calls are TRBV29-1 and TRBJ2-1; D not resolved. Germline-derived CDR1 and CDR2 are SQVTM and ANQGSEA. The CDR3 contains 13 residues. Between the trimmed V and J ends, which lost 1 base and 7 bases, there was a span of 11 bases.

This clonotype was seen a few times. This rearrangement joins TRBV6-5 to TRBJ1-4; D possibly corresponds to TRBD1 (5 bases). CDR3 length: 15 amino acids. The V gene lost 2 bases and the J gene lost 13 bases, with 20 bases spanning the gap. Germline CDR1 reads MNHEY; CDR2 reads SVGAGI. The CDR3 spells CASSYRTRGPEGLFF. The DNA of the CDR3 is TGTGCCAGCAGTTACAGGACACGCGGCCCCGAGGGACTGTTTTTT.

This clonotype was seen only a few times. The rearrangement links TRBV10-3 to TRBJ2-3, with TRBD1 matching over 7 bases. The CDR3 runs to 13 residues. Germline V gene sequence: CDR1 ENHRY, CDR2 SYGVKD. V lost 5 bases and J lost 9; bases outside the gene matches: 8. The CDR3 loop reads CAISSPTGVTQYF. CDR3 in DNA: TGTGCCATCAGTTCCCCCACAGGGGTCACGCAGTATTTT.

This clonotype was recorded a few times. This rearrangement joins TRBV7-2 to TRBJ2-7; 8 bases agree with TRBD2. This CDR3 spans 15 amino acids. J lost 1 base, V lost 3 bases, and 5 bases had no gene match. Per the germline V gene, CDR1 is SGHTA and CDR2 is FQGNSA. CDR3 sequence: CASSLEGTSSYEQYF. As DNA, the CDR3 is TGTGCCAGCAGCTTGGAAGGGACTAGTTCCTACGAGCAGTACTTC.

The gene calls are TRBV25-1 and TRBJ2-3; perhaps TRBD2 as D (5 bases). Trimming took off 2 bases at V and 2 bases at J, with 14 bases between the two ends. The length of the CDR3 is 16 residues. Germline V lookup: CDR1 MGHDK, CDR2 SYGVNS. The CDR3 nucleotides are TGTGCCAGCAGTGAAGACCCAGCGGAGCTCACAGATACGCAGTATTTT. This encodes CASSEDPAELTDTQYF.

The chain joins TRBV15 to TRBJ2-5, with 12 positions matching TRBD1. The CDR3 is 15 residues long. Trimming removed 4 bases from V and 4 bases from J; junction bases left unmatched: 4. Germline assignment: CDR1 LNHNV and CDR2 YYDKDF (reference sequence). This CDR3 is CATSTRDRGRETQYF. DNA for the CDR3: TGTGCCACCAGCACGCGGGACAGGGGGCGAGAGACCCAGTACTTC.

The V call is TRBV11-1, the J call TRBJ2-1; 9 nucleotides align to TRBD2. Germline CDR1 SGHAT, CDR2 FQDESV (reference sequence). V shed 2 bases, J shed 4 bases, and the junction held 6 bases outside the gene matches. This CDR3 region has 16 residues. This CDR3 reads CASSLRREGRYNEQFF. The DNA of the CDR3 is TGTGCCAGCAGCTTACGGCGGGAGGGCCGATACAATGAGCAGTTCTTC.

This clonotype was counted between two and nine times. The chain is built from TRBV5-1 and TRBJ1-1; D gene uncertain. The CDR3 spans 13 residues. Germline V lookup: CDR1 SGHRS, CDR2 YFSETQ. The V and J ends lost 6 bases and 1 base respectively, with 10 bases between them. CDR3 sequence: CASTRIPNTEAFF. The CDR3 bases are TGCGCCAGCACGAGGATCCCGAACACTGAAGCTTTCTTT.

In this sample, this clonotype turned up a few times. V and J are TRBV9 and TRBJ2-1; TRBD2 matches at 13 bases. There are 18 residues in the CDR3. V gave up 4 bases and J gave up 4 bases; unmatched junction bases: 11. Germline V lookup: CDR1 SGDLS, CDR2 YYNGEE. The CDR3 region is CASSPGLAGSALYNEQFF. The CDR3 region has the DNA TGTGCCAGCAGCCCGGGACTAGCGGGATCTGCCTTATACAATGAGCAGTTCTTC.

This clonotype has more than one count but fewer than ten. The chain uses TRBV6-2 or TRBV6-3 and TRBJ2-4; TRBD2 matches at 11 bases. With 8 bases clipped from V and 3 bases from J, the junction kept 9 bases outside the gene matches. Looked up from germline, CDR1 is MNHEY and CDR2 is SVGEGT. The CDR3 length is 16 residues. Here the CDR3 reads CASVSGRAQVKNIQYF. In DNA, the CDR3 is TGTGCCAGCGTTAGCGGGAGGGCCCAGGTCAAAAACATTCAGTACTTC.

The genes are TRBV7-3 and TRBJ1-2; D is undetermined. Germline V gene sequence: CDR1 SGHTA, CDR2 FQGTGA. The CDR3 length is 15 residues. Trimming took 2 bases from V and 3 from J, leaving 13 bases between them. CDR3 DNA: TGTGCCAGCAGCTTAGGAGGGATTCCTGACTATGGCTACACCTTC. Translating gives CASSLGGIPDYGYTF.

At least ten counts were recorded for this clonotype. The genes are TRBV29-1 and TRBJ2-7; tentatively, D is TRBD2 (5 bases). The germline V and J ends were trimmed by 6 bases and 6 bases, with 18 bases remaining between them. The CDR3 length is 13 residues. Germline-derived CDR1 and CDR2 are SQVTM and ANQGSEA. The CDR3 sequence is CSVQGSSLLEQYF. In DNA form, the CDR3 reads TGCAGCGTCCAAGGGTCTAGCCTCCTCGAGCAGTACTTC.

This clonotype has only a few counts. The chain uses TRBV7-9 and TRBJ2-3, with D perhaps TRBD2 (5 bases). Germline CDR1 is SEHNR and CDR2 is FQNEAQ (reference sequence). The CDR3 loop spans 17 amino acids. The ends were cut back, 1 base at V and 1 base at J, with 15 bases in the middle. CDR3 nucleotide sequence: TGTGCCAGCAGCTTAGAAGGGCGGGCGACTCGCACAGATACGCAGTATTTT. Its protein product is CASSLEGRATRTDTQYF.

This clonotype showed up just a few times. The J gene is TRBJ2-3, the V gene TRBV7-3, with TRBD2 matching over 10 bases. J was trimmed by 1 base and V by 1 base; bases with no gene match: 23. This CDR3 is built from 23 residues. Germline V gene lookup returns CDR1 SGHTA and CDR2 FQGTGA. DNA of the CDR3: TGTGCCAGCAGCTTAAACGGGGGACCCCGACTAGCGGGCTTCTCGTCGGGCACAGATACGCAGTATTTT. As protein: CASSLNGGPRLAGFSSGTDTQYF.

The CDR3 DNA reads TGTGCCAGCAGTGAACAGAGCACAGATACGCAGTATTTT. Protein product: CASSEQSTDTQYF. The rearrangement links TRBV6-4 to TRBJ2-3, with D uncertain. The CDR3 sequence is 13 residues long. Germline CDR1 MRHNA, CDR2 SNTAGT. V gave up 3 bases and J gave up 0 bases, with 4 bases separating them.

This clonotype was detected once. The chain joins TRBV24-1 to TRBJ2-1, with 8 bases fitting TRBD2. V lost 7 bases and J lost 8; bases outside the gene matches: 12. The CDR3 is 15 amino acids. CDR1 KGHDR and CDR2 SFDVKD come from the germline V gene. For the CDR3, the DNA is TGTGCCACCAGGGCGGGAGGAAAAGTAAATGATGAGCAGTTCTTC. Translated, it gives CATRAGGKVNDEQFF.

This clonotype showed up just a few times. The J gene is TRBJ2-7, the V gene TRBV28; D gene unclear. Trimming shortened V by 2 bases and J by 7 bases, and 12 bases separated the two germline ends. Germline V lookup: CDR1 MDHEN, CDR2 SYDVKM. The CDR3 loop spans 13 amino acids. Written as DNA, the CDR3 is TGTGCCAGCAGTTTAAGGCTAATCCCGGAGCAGTACTTC. This sequence encodes CASSLRLIPEQYF.

The chain is built from TRBV5-1 and TRBJ2-2; 9 nucleotides line up with TRBD2. V was clipped by 8 bases and J by 2 bases; unmatched bases: 7. From germline, CDR1 is SGHRS and CDR2 YFSETQ. The CDR3 is 15 residues long. CDR3 loop: CASSGTSRNTGELFF. The CDR3 nucleotides read TGCGCCAGTTCCGGGACTAGCAGAAACACCGGGGAGCTGTTTTTT.

The chain uses TRBV12-3 or TRBV12-4 and TRBJ2-5; either TRBD1 or TRBD2 may fit D (5 bases each). V was cut by 6 bases and J by 5 bases, with 13 bases left in between. This CDR3 spans 13 amino acids. The CDR3 DNA sequence: TGTGCCAGCAGCACCGTGGGGGTCGAGACCCAGTACTTC. Its translation is CASSTVGVETQYF.

This clonotype was counted ten times or more. This chain links TRBV7-6 with TRBJ2-3, with no clear D. This CDR3 is built from 15 residues. The ends were cut back, 6 bases at V and 0 bases at J, with 13 bases in the middle. Germline CDR1 reads SGHVS; CDR2 reads FNYEAQ. The CDR3 DNA reads TGTGCCAGCAGTCCTTTCGGCGGTAGCACAGATACGCAGTATTTT. Its translation is CASSPFGGSTDTQYF.